This T cell receptor (beta chain) came from a study of blood T cell repertoires in COVID-19. Overall study context: The cDNA or gDNA used as material had been derived from T cells, B-cell-depleted T cells, or PBMCs.

In the original processing: Scientists estimated how many nucleated cells there were by amplifying reference gene primers. Produced via immunoSEQ multiplex PCR; TCRdb's table is partial and in-frame only. That table furnishes V, J and clone size, whereas the DNA furnished D and trimming. Among about 200,000 clones listed, 80% to 90% were seen once. The CDR3 runs 11 residues. Germline trimming cut 3 bases from V and 11 bases from J; bases unmatched to any gene: 4. Germline values: CDR1 SGDLS, CDR2 YYNGEE. Participants came from fewer than 25 US areas, aged roughly 18 to 95 years. In assigning cohorts, the study relied on participant-reported clinical history.

Sequencing used PBMCs or T cells enriched from blood (not recorded which). The chain carries TRBV9 and TRBJ1-1; 7 bases line up with TRBD1. This TCR was sampled from a middle-aged woman with acute COVID-19. The CDR3, as DNA: TGTGCCAGCAGCGGCGACAGGGAGGCTTTCTTT. The encoded protein is CASSGDREAFF. The full variable domain, rest sourced from reference TRBV9 and TRBJ1-1, is DSGVTQTPKHLITATGQRVTLRCSPRSGDLSVYWYQQSLDQGLQFLIQYYNGEERAKGNILERFSAQQFPDLHSELNLSSLELGDSALYFCASSGDREAFFGQGTRLTVV.